Listed here are 17 T cell receptor beta chains from one sample, sequenced in a study of blood T cell repertoires in COVID-19. Repertoires were generated with immunoSEQ multiplex PCR, while TCRdb's copy carries only in-frame clones and drops some. This sample has over 150,000 clones, with 87% found just once. Sequenced input: peripheral blood. The receptors were gathered from a woman aged 60-70 years who had recovered from COVID-19.

The chain links TRBV4-2 to TRBJ1-4; 7 bases align to TRBD1. The V gene end was trimmed by 5 bases and the J gene end by 8 bases; junction bases not matched to a gene: 14. The CDR3 contains 16 residues. Germline lookup yields CDR1 LGHNA and CDR2 YNFKEQ. The CDR3 is CASSSSLGQVREKLFF. Here the CDR3 DNA reads TGTGCCAGCAGCTCTTCCCTTGGACAGGTCAGAGAAAAACTGTTTTTT.

The chain joins TRBV18 to TRBJ1-2; a weak D match, TRBD1 (5 bases). CDR3 length: 13 amino acids. Trimming removed 6 bases from V and 10 bases from J, with 18 bases in between. CDR1 is KGHSH, CDR2 LQKENI, per germline. The CDR3 nucleotides read TGTGCCAGCTCGTACTCGGGGGAAGGGGACTACACCTTC. Translating it yields CASSYSGEGDYTF.

This chain connects TRBV28 to TRBJ1-6; 10 nucleotides line up with TRBD1. The J segment lost 7 bases and the V segment lost 10 bases, leaving 22 bases of the junction unmatched. The length of the CDR3 is 19 residues. Germline assignment: CDR1 MDHEN and CDR2 SYDVKM. The CDR3 loop reads CATHTLRDRGYNPNSPLHF. The CDR3, as DNA: TGTGCCACCCACACCCTACGGGACAGGGGCTACAACCCAAATTCACCCCTCCACTTT.

The chain joins TRBV29-1 to TRBJ1-4; TRBD1 aligns across 8 bases. With 6 bases clipped from V and 7 bases from J, the junction kept 4 bases outside the gene matches. Germline CDR1 is SQVTM and CDR2 is ANQGSEA. The CDR3 runs 12 residues. The DNA for the CDR3 is TGCAGCGTGACAGGGGCAGGTGAAAAACTGTTTTTT. Translating gives CSVTGAGEKLFF.

The chain carries TRBV5-4 and TRBJ1-1; D is unclear. Germline CDR1 and CDR2: SGHNT and YYREEE (reference sequence). The V end was cut by 0 bases, the J end by 1 base, with 13 bases between. The CDR3 extends over 16 amino acids. CDR3 DNA: TGTGCCAGCAGCTTGGGGACGGGAAGACCGAACACTGAAGCTTTCTTT. This translates into CASSLGTGRPNTEAFF.

The V and J genes are TRBV6-1 and TRBJ2-7; D may be TRBD1 (5 bases). The CDR3 spans 18 residues. Looked up from germline, CDR1 is MNHNS and CDR2 is SASEGT. Trimming pared 1 base from V and 3 bases from J, leaving 22 bases between. CDR3 nucleotide sequence: TGTGCCAGCAGTGAAGTTGTGGGTGTTGCAGGGAACATCTACGAGCAGTACTTC. Encoded protein: CASSEVVGVAGNIYEQYF.

The chain links TRBV5-1 to TRBJ2-5; the match to TRBD2 covers 9 bases. This CDR3 has 15 residues. Germline V gene data show CDR1 as SGHRS and CDR2 as YFSETQ. The V and J ends lost 5 bases and 7 bases, in that order; junction bases with no gene match: 12. CDR3 bases: TGCGCCAGCAGTTCCCCCACTAGCGGGCGGGGGACCCAGTACTTC. It encodes CASSSPTSGRGTQYF. The full variable domain, completed using reference TRBV5-1 and TRBJ2-5, is KAGVTQTPRYLIKTRGQQVTLSCSPISGHRSVSWYQQTPGQGLQFLFEYFSETQRNKGNFPGRFSGRQFSNSRSEMNVSTLELGDSALYLCASSSPTSGRGTQYFGPGTRLLVL.

The J gene is TRBJ2-1, the V gene TRBV5-1; 8 nucleotides agree with TRBD1. CDR1 and CDR2 from the germline V gene are SGHRS and YFSETQ. V trimming: 3 bases; J trimming: 4 bases; junction bases outside the gene matches: 6. The CDR3 is 15 amino acids. CDR3 nucleotide sequence: TGCGCCAGCAGCTCCGGAGGACAGGGTTACAATGAGCAGTTCTTC. This gives the protein CASSSGGQGYNEQFF.

The genes are TRBV5-1 and TRBJ2-3; 7 nucleotides agree with TRBD1. Losses at the gene ends were 5 bases for V and 5 bases for J; bases not matched to a gene: 11. Germline assignment: CDR1 SGHRS and CDR2 YFSETQ. The CDR3 covers 15 residues. CDR3 nucleotides: TGCGCCAGCAGTCAGGGGGTAGGGCTTCAAGATACGCAGTATTTT. This codes for CASSQGVGLQDTQYF.

This clone was picked up many times. CDR3 bases: TGCGCCAGCAGCTTGGGGCAGGGGGCCTTCTCTGGAAACACCATATATTTT. This gives the protein CASSLGQGAFSGNTIYF. The V and J genes are TRBV5-1 and TRBJ1-3; the match to TRBD1 covers 8 bases. Germline V gene sequence: CDR1 SGHRS, CDR2 YFSETQ. The V segment lost 0 bases and the J segment 0 bases; nucleotides outside the gene matches: 5. This CDR3 contains 17 residues.

The chain joins TRBV5-6 to TRBJ2-5; 9 nucleotides agree with TRBD1. The CDR3 spans 16 residues. Germline V gene sequence: CDR1 SGHDT, CDR2 YYEEEE. Unmatched junction bases numbered 8, after V lost 0 bases and J lost 5 bases. The CDR3 DNA follows: TGTGCCAGCAGCTTGGACAGGGGGCTGGTGGTGGAGACCCAGTACTTC. Translation gives CASSLDRGLVVETQYF.

This clone was detected once. Here the CDR3 reads CASSQSLGALTGELFF. DNA of the CDR3: TGCGCCAGCAGCCAGTCGCTAGGGGCCCTAACCGGGGAGCTGTTTTTT. The chain employs TRBV4-1 and TRBJ2-2; D might be TRBD1 (5 bases). Trimming shortened V by 3 bases and J by 5 bases, and 16 bases separated the two germline ends. Germline V CDR1 and CDR2: MGHRA, YSYEKL. The CDR3 sequence is 16 residues long.

The chain recombines TRBV2 with TRBJ1-3; the match to TRBD1 covers 9 bases. The CDR3 totals 15 residues. Per the germline V gene, CDR1 is SNHLY and CDR2 is FYNNEI. The CDR3 bases are TGTGCTAGTTCGGGACAGGGAGGCTATGGAAACACCATATATTTT. Translation: CASSGQGGYGNTIYF.

The chain recombines TRBV30 with TRBJ2-2, with D possibly TRBD2 on 5 matching bases. The V gene's germline CDR1 is GTSNPN and CDR2 SVGIG (reference sequence). The CDR3 runs 11 residues. With 3 bases removed from V and 8 bases from J, the gap between germline ends came to 7 bases. The CDR3 region is CAWRREGELFF. Written as DNA, the CDR3 is TGTGCCTGGAGGAGGGAAGGGGAGCTGTTTTTT.

The CDR3 is CSASSRDNQPQHF. DNA for the CDR3: TGCAGTGCTAGTTCACGGGACAATCAGCCCCAGCATTTT. V usage is TRBV20-1 and J usage is TRBJ1-5; D not resolved. The V end was cut by 3 bases, the J end by 3 bases, with 9 bases between. This CDR3 is built from 13 residues. Germline assignment: CDR1 DFQATT and CDR2 SNEGSKA (reference sequence).

This clone was seen once. The V call is TRBV2, the J call TRBJ2-3, with D possibly TRBD1 on 5 matching bases. The V gene's germline CDR1 is SNHLY and CDR2 FYNNEI. The CDR3 is 15 residues long. V dropped 4 bases and J dropped 0 bases, with 11 bases sitting between them. CDR3 nucleotides: TGTGCCAGCAGTGTTAGCAGGGATAGCACAGATACGCAGTATTTT. Its protein is CASSVSRDSTDTQYF.

The gene calls are TRBV5-1 and TRBJ1-1; 9 nucleotides line up with TRBD1. The CDR3 sequence is 15 residues long. Germline CDR1 and CDR2: SGHRS and YFSETQ. Germline trimming cut 4 bases from V and 1 base from J; bases unmatched to any gene: 5. The CDR3 protein is CASSPWTGANTEAFF. Written as DNA, the CDR3 is TGCGCCAGCAGCCCGTGGACAGGGGCGAACACTGAAGCTTTCTTT.